This TCR beta chain was recorded in a study of early T cells in non-severe SARS-CoV-2 infection. This clonotype was seen ten or more times. TCRdb analysed the 5' RACE reads with MiXCR anew, one entry per CDR3 protein. The data contain about 53,000 distinct CDR3 sequences, 12% of them seen just once; the ten biggest clones take up over 2.5%. The V end lost 7 bases, the J end lost 0 bases, and 15 bases lay between the germline ends. The CDR3 sequence is 15 residues long. Per the germline V gene, CDR1 is MDHEN and CDR2 is SYDVKM. The clonotype comes from an adult who was a healthcare worker with PCR-confirmed SARS-CoV-2 infection or an uninfected control (not recorded which). The specimen was whole blood, collected at baseline. V gene TRBV28 combines with J gene TRBJ1-1, with D uncertain. DNA of the CDR3: TGTGCCAGCACCGCACTGGGCTCTATGAACACTGAAGCTTTCTTT. Translating gives CASTALGSMNTEAFF. Combining the CDR3 with reference TRBV28 and TRBJ1-1 gives the whole variable domain DVKVTQSSRYLVKRTGEKVFLECVQDMDHENMFWYRQDPGLGLRLIYFSYDVKMKEKGDIPEGYSVSREKKERFSLILESASTNQTSMYLCASTALGSMNTEAFFGQGTRLTVV.